This T cell receptor beta chain was sequenced for a study of shared clonotypes between healthy human individuals. CDR3 length equals 15 residues. V shed 0 bases and J 8 bases; nucleotides not matched to a gene: 6. Germline CDR1 is SGHTA and CDR2 is FQGNSA. CD45RO negativity and positive selection for CCR7 defined naive CD8 cells, a population that excluded terminally differentiated effector memory CD45RA+ cells. The data were produced by immunoSEQ multiplex PCR, yet TCRdb's version contains in-frame clones alone and is incomplete. The sample yields 500,000 to 700,000 clones, about 95% seen once. The sequence was collected from a woman in her 30s in good health. Sequences were obtained from naive CD8+ T cells sorted from blood. This chain connects TRBV7-2 to TRBJ1-2, with TRBD1 matching 10 bases. CDR3 protein: CASSLALGTGEGYTF. CDR3 DNA: TGTGCCAGCAGCTTAGCGCTCGGGACAGGGGAAGGCTACACCTTC.